This T cell receptor beta chain was identified in a study of CD8 T cells in ankylosing spondylitis. Study-wide results and caveats: Peripheral blood samples showed relatively rare disease-linked clones, and these clones were CD8+. Earlier reports found some motif variants in synovial fluid and blood in reactive arthritis. Characteristic of ankylosing spondylitis blood, it appeared, was a TCR beta motif comprising roughly 8 highly homologous variants.

TCRdb reprocessed the 5' RACE reads via MiXCR and lists one record per CDR3 protein. The data show 700,000 to 850,000 distinct CDR3 sequences, approximately 12% seen once. A few counts support this clonotype. Its antigen remains unidentified. Germline V gives CDR1 SGHTA, CDR2 FQGNSA. Trimming removed 6 bases from V and 2 bases from J; junction bases left unmatched: 5. The CDR3 sequence is 14 residues long. V usage is TRBV7-2 and J usage is TRBJ2-5; 8 bases line up with TRBD1. This receptor was obtained from a male donor with ankylosing spondylitis. Sample: blood, either unsorted or a sorted T cell fraction (not recorded which). CDR3 protein: CASRPQGGQETQYF. In DNA, the CDR3 is TGTGCCAGCAGGCCACAGGGGGGACAAGAGACCCAGTACTTC.